These 32 T cell receptor beta chains share one sample of origin, sequenced in a study of type 1 regulatory T cells. TCRdb re-derived calls from the reads in MiXCR, one entry per CDR3 protein. The table has 80,000 to 100,000 distinct CDR3 sequences, roughly 31% seen once. Sequenced: CD4+ T cells, either the whole sample or a sorted fraction (not recorded which). Every receptor here comes from a human donor in good health.

Only a few counts were recorded for this clonotype. This chain uses TRBV4-1 with TRBJ2-4; tentative D call: TRBD1 (5 bases). The CDR3 runs to 15 residues. The ends were cut back, 0 bases at V and 2 bases at J, with 8 bases in the middle. Germline CDR1 reads MGHRA; CDR2 reads YSYEKL. The CDR3 DNA follows: TGCGCCAGCAGCCAAGACAGGGCAACCAAAAACATTCAGTACTTC. Residues: CASSQDRATKNIQYF.

This sequence joins TRBV28 and TRBJ2-5, with D perhaps TRBD2 (7 bases). V lost 5 bases and J lost 5, with 21 bases in between. The CDR3 runs to 16 residues. The V gene's germline CDR1 is MDHEN and CDR2 SYDVKM. The CDR3 loop reads CASSIPAGRGEETQYF. In DNA form, the CDR3 reads TGTGCCAGCAGTATTCCAGCGGGGAGGGGGGAGGAGACCCAGTACTTC.

This clonotype was observed a handful of times. The chain links TRBV14 to TRBJ2-5; D is perhaps TRBD1 (5 bases). Trimming removed 2 bases from V and 5 bases from J, with 21 bases in between. The CDR3 covers 17 residues. CDR1 is SGHDN and CDR2 is FVKESK in the germline V gene. CDR3: CASSQWRSTDQGETQYF. CDR3 coding DNA: TGTGCCAGCAGCCAATGGCGCAGTACAGACCAGGGCGAGACCCAGTACTTC.

In this sample, this clonotype turned up many times. The chain couples TRBV6-4 to TRBJ2-2; TRBD2 agrees at 11 bases. CDR1 is MRHNA, CDR2 SNTAGT, per germline. Trimming took 6 bases from V and 3 from J; bases not matched to a gene: 6. This CDR3 spans 16 amino acids. CDR3 nucleotide sequence: TGTGCCAGCAGCGTACTAGCGGGAGCCGACACCGGGGAGCTGTTTTTT. Encoded protein: CASSVLAGADTGELFF.

The chain links TRBV6-6 to TRBJ2-5, with 9 bases matching TRBD2. V lost 6 bases, J lost 1 base, and 3 bases stayed unmatched. This CDR3 spans 14 amino acids. Germline CDR1 reads MNHNY; CDR2 reads SVGAGI (reference sequence). The CDR3 here is CASRLAGTQETQYF. As DNA, the CDR3 is TGTGCCAGCAGACTAGCGGGTACCCAAGAGACCCAGTACTTC.

The CDR3, as DNA: TGCAGTGCTGCCCAAGGACAGGGGTTTTACGAGCAGTACTTC. Amino acids: CSAAQGQGFYEQYF. This chain joins TRBV20-1 and TRBJ2-7, with 9 bases that match TRBD1. Per germline, CDR1 DFQATT and CDR2 SNEGSKA (reference sequence). V shed 5 bases, J shed 4 bases, and the junction held 9 bases outside the gene matches. CDR3 length: 14 amino acids.

This clonotype is a singleton in its sample. V and J are TRBV19 and TRBJ1-3, with no clear D. V lost 5 bases, J lost 0 bases, and 5 bases lay in between. This CDR3 contains 13 residues. CDR1 LNHDA and CDR2 SQIVND come from the germline V gene (reference sequence). The CDR3 here is CASSARSGNTIYF. Here the CDR3 DNA reads TGTGCCAGTAGTGCTCGCTCTGGAAACACCATATATTTT.

This clonotype was picked up a small number of times. In DNA form, the CDR3 reads TGTGCCACCACCGGGACAGGCCAAGAGACCCAGTACTTC. Its translation is CATTGTGQETQYF. The rearrangement uses TRBV7-9 and TRBJ2-5; 8 nucleotides match TRBD1. CDR1 is SEHNR and CDR2 is FQNEAQ in the germline V gene (reference sequence). The ends lost 10 bases at V and 1 base at J; junction bases unmatched: 5. The CDR3 runs 13 residues.

This clonotype was detected a few times. V gene TRBV7-2 combines with J gene TRBJ2-1; TRBD1 might be the D (5 bases). With 1 base removed from V and 13 bases from J, the gap between germline ends came to 17 bases. CDR3 length: 14 amino acids. The germline V gene encodes CDR1 SGHTA and CDR2 FQGNSA. The CDR3 spells CASSLEGLPFFQFF. The CDR3 bases are TGTGCCAGCAGCTTAGAGGGGCTACCCTTTTTTCAGTTCTTC.

V and J are TRBV28 and TRBJ2-1, with a weak D call TRBD1 (6 bases). There are 15 residues in the CDR3. In germline, CDR1 is MDHEN, CDR2 SYDVKM. V was trimmed by 4 bases and J by 6 bases, leaving 16 bases between them. The DNA of the CDR3 is TGTGCCAGCAGTTGGACAGCCCGTCGCGGCAATGAGCAGTTCTTC. This translates into CASSWTARRGNEQFF.

This clonotype was counted a few times. V usage is TRBV5-1 and J usage is TRBJ1-6; no clear D gene. The CDR3 consists of 15 residues. V was trimmed by 0 bases and J by 6 bases, leaving 10 bases between them. The germline gives CDR1 SGHRS, CDR2 YFSETQ. This chain's CDR3 is CASSLVAGINSPLHF. CDR3 DNA sequence: TGCGCCAGCAGCTTGGTCGCGGGAATTAATTCACCCCTCCACTTT. The whole variable domain, filled in from reference TRBV5-1 and TRBJ1-6, reads KAGVTQTPRYLIKTRGQQVTLSCSPISGHRSVSWYQQTPGQGLQFLFEYFSETQRNKGNFPGRFSGRQFSNSRSEMNVSTLELGDSALYLCASSLVAGINSPLHFGNGTRLTVT.

This clonotype appeared a few times. The chain employs TRBV15 and TRBJ2-5; perhaps TRBD1 as D (5 bases). Looked up from germline, CDR1 is LNHNV and CDR2 is YYDKDF (reference sequence). This CDR3 comprises 16 residues. Trimming removed 0 bases at V and 5 bases at J, with 16 bases between. DNA for the CDR3: TGTGCCACCAGCAGAGAAGGACAACCCTCGGCGGAGACCCAGTACTTC. Translating it yields CATSREGQPSAETQYF.

The V call is TRBV7-2, the J call TRBJ2-5, with a tentative D call TRBD2 (7 bases). Germline assignment: CDR1 SGHTA and CDR2 FQGNSA. V was shortened by 1 base and J by 6 bases, with 18 bases between the two germline ends. CDR3 size: 16 residues. For the CDR3, the DNA is TGTGCCAGCAGCTTAGATCGCGGAGGGGGGGGCAAGACCCAGTACTTC. Its translation is CASSLDRGGGGKTQYF. The full variable domain, rest sourced from reference TRBV7-2 and TRBJ2-5, is GAGVSQSPSNKVTEKGKDVELRCDPISGHTALYWYRQSLGQGLEFLIYFQGNSAPDKSGLPSDRFSAERTGGSVSTLTIQRTQQEDSAVYLCASSLDRGGGGKTQYFGPGTRLLVL.

The table lists this clonotype with a few counts. V is TRBV5-6 and J is TRBJ2-3; D is unresolved. Between the trimmed V and J ends, which lost 4 bases and 6 bases, there was a span of 12 bases. There are 13 residues in the CDR3. CDR1 is SGHDT and CDR2 is YYEEEE in the germline V gene. The CDR3 region is CASSSQPRDTQYF. The CDR3 bases are TGTGCCAGCAGCAGCCAGCCGAGGGATACGCAGTATTTT.

This clonotype was recorded a few times. The chain uses TRBV29-1 and TRBJ1-2; D ambiguous. Germline CDR1 SQVTM, CDR2 ANQGSEA. CDR3 length equals 13 residues. The ends were cut back, 6 bases at V and 7 bases at J, with 18 bases in the middle. CDR3 bases: TGCAGCGTGGCCGCTATGCTTCGTAGTGGCTACACCTTC. This encodes CSVAAMLRSGYTF.

This clonotype has just a few counts. The chain has TRBV20-1 and TRBJ2-1; 7 nucleotides agree with TRBD2. Germline CDR1 DFQATT, CDR2 SNEGSKA (reference sequence). The CDR3 loop spans 15 amino acids. With V trimmed by 1 base and J by 8 bases, 11 bases remained unmatched. CDR3 nucleotide sequence: TGCAGTGCTAGAGGGGGGACTACTGCCCGCGATGAGCAGTTCTTC. Residues: CSARGGTTARDEQFF.

This clonotype turned up a few times. This sequence joins TRBV5-1 and TRBJ2-1; 11 bases are shared with TRBD2. Germline loops: CDR1 SGHRS, CDR2 YFSETQ. V was pared by 4 bases and J by 12 bases, with 9 bases of the junction left unmatched. This CDR3 is built from 14 residues. The CDR3 region has the DNA TGCGCCAGCAGCCTCGGGACTAGCGGTTTGTGGCAGTTCTTC. Its protein is CASSLGTSGLWQFF.

J is TRBJ1-6 and V is TRBV14; TRBD1 agrees at 9 bases. Germline values: CDR1 SGHDN, CDR2 FVKESK. Trimming cost V 4 bases and J 5 bases; bases outside gene matches: 3. This CDR3 is 15 amino acids long. The CDR3 sequence: CASSLGQGHNSPLHF. CDR3 DNA sequence: TGTGCCAGCAGCCTGGGACAGGGACATAATTCACCCCTCCACTTT.

V gene TRBV29-1 combines with J gene TRBJ1-2, with 7 positions matching TRBD1. The germline V gene encodes CDR1 SQVTM and CDR2 ANQGSEA. V lost 6 bases to trimming and J lost 4 bases; unmatched junction nucleotides: 11. This CDR3 region has 14 residues. DNA of the CDR3: TGCAGCGTGGAAACTGACAGGGTCGGCTATGGCTACACCTTC. This encodes CSVETDRVGYGYTF.

The rearrangement uses TRBV5-6 and TRBJ2-6; D not certain. The CDR3 runs 14 residues. The V end was cut by 2 bases, the J end by 0 bases, with 3 bases between. Germline CDR1 is SGHDT and CDR2 is YYEEEE. The CDR3 DNA follows: TGTGCCAGCAGCTTCCCCTCTGGGGCCAACGTCCTGACTTTC. As protein: CASSFPSGANVLTF.

This clonotype showed up just a few times. The chain joins TRBV9 to TRBJ2-2; no reliable D call. Trimming stripped 3 bases from V and 6 bases from J, with 6 bases between. The CDR3 consists of 12 residues. Looked up from germline, CDR1 is SGDLS and CDR2 is YYNGEE. The CDR3 sequence: CASSARAGELFF. In DNA form, the CDR3 reads TGTGCCAGCAGCGCGCGCGCCGGGGAGCTGTTTTTT. Full variable domain (outside the CDR3, taken from reference TRBV9 and TRBJ2-2): DSGVTQTPKHLITATGQRVTLRCSPRSGDLSVYWYQQSLDQGLQFLIQYYNGEERAKGNILERFSAQQFPDLHSELNLSSLELGDSALYFCASSARAGELFFGEGSRLTVL.

The chain combines TRBV27 with TRBJ2-7; D call uncertain. V was shortened by 6 bases and J by 3 bases, with 12 bases between the two germline ends. Germline lookup yields CDR1 MNHEY and CDR2 SMNVEV (reference sequence). This CDR3 contains 13 residues. This CDR3 is CASRSASSYEQYF. In DNA form, the CDR3 reads TGTGCCAGCAGGTCAGCATCTAGCTACGAGCAGTACTTC.

This clonotype was detected only a few times. V and J are TRBV27 and TRBJ1-4; D is perhaps TRBD1 (5 bases). V lost 8 bases and J lost 0, with 13 bases in between. This CDR3 comprises 15 residues. Per germline, CDR1 MNHEY and CDR2 SMNVEV (reference sequence). In DNA, the CDR3 is TGTGCCAGCCGTAGCGGAGGGGCAACTAATGAAAAACTGTTTTTT. Protein: CASRSGGATNEKLFF.

In the case of this clonotype: A junction boundary mismatches the germline segment, possibly from a read error. V gene TRBV10-3 combines with J gene TRBJ2-1; D ambiguous. The germline CDR1 and CDR2 sequences are ENHRY and SYGVKD. The CDR3 is made up of 14 amino acids. Here the CDR3 DNA reads TGTGCCACCAGTGCGGCGGCCCAATACAATGAGCAGTTCTTC. Translation: CATSAAAQYNEQFF.

In this sample, this clonotype turned up a few times. The V call is TRBV29-1, the J call TRBJ2-7; no reliable D call. Per germline, CDR1 SQVTM and CDR2 ANQGSEA. This CDR3 region has 12 residues. Trimming took 6 bases from V and 4 from J, leaving 13 bases between them. Here the CDR3 reads CSVRVGTYEQYF. CDR3 in DNA: TGCAGCGTCCGTGTGGGTACTTACGAGCAGTACTTC.

The V call is TRBV28, the J call TRBJ2-4, with D possibly TRBD2 on 6 matching bases. CDR3 size: 12 residues. V lost 5 bases, J lost 7 bases, and 9 bases lay in between. CDR1 and CDR2 from the germline V gene are MDHEN and SYDVKM. In nucleotides, the CDR3 is TGTGCCAGCAGTCGCGGAGGGAACATTCAGTACTTC. Translation: CASSRGGNIQYF.

This clonotype was detected only a few times. The V call is TRBV27, the J call TRBJ2-3; TRBD2 might be the D (5 bases). The germline V gene has CDR1 MNHEY and CDR2 SMNVEV (reference sequence). This CDR3 region has 15 residues. Trimming stripped 3 bases from V and 0 bases from J, with 10 bases between. The CDR3 DNA reads TGTGCCAGCAGTTTTAGTGGACTTAGCACAGATACGCAGTATTTT. Protein sequence: CASSFSGLSTDTQYF.

V usage is TRBV19 and J usage is TRBJ2-4; D is possibly TRBD2 (6 bases). Per germline, CDR1 LNHDA and CDR2 SQIVND (reference sequence). The V and J ends lost 0 bases and 9 bases respectively, with 18 bases between them. This CDR3 comprises 16 residues. CDR3 nucleotide sequence: TGTGCCAGTAGTATAGAGGCCTCAAACCGGGGAGGCATTCAGTACTTC. It yields the protein CASSIEASNRGGIQYF.

In DNA, the CDR3 is TGTGCCAGCAGCCCCTCGACAGGGGGCGCGTACAATGAGCAGTTCTTC. It translates to CASSPSTGGAYNEQFF. This chain uses TRBV25-1 with TRBJ2-1, with TRBD1 matching over 10 bases. Trimming took 6 bases from V and 4 from J; bases not matched to a gene: 9. The length of the CDR3 is 16 residues. In germline, CDR1 is MGHDK, CDR2 SYGVNS. Combining the CDR3 with reference TRBV25-1 and TRBJ2-1 gives the whole variable domain EADIYQTPRYLVIGTGKKITLECSQTMGHDKMYWYQQDPGMELHLIHYSYGVNSTEKGDLSSESTVSRIRTEHFPLTLESARPSHTSQYLCASSPSTGGAYNEQFFGPGTRLTVL.

This clonotype was picked up a small number of times. The rearrangement links TRBV7-2 to TRBJ2-7, with 9 nucleotides matching TRBD2. This CDR3 comprises 16 residues. Germline V gene sequence: CDR1 SGHTA, CDR2 FQGNSA. With V trimmed by 3 bases and J by 0 bases, 6 bases remained unmatched. CDR3 in amino acids: CASSFSPSGTSYEQYF. The CDR3 nucleotides are TGTGCCAGCAGCTTCTCTCCTAGCGGGACCTCCTACGAGCAGTACTTC.

This clonotype was seen only a few times. The chain uses TRBV7-2 and TRBJ2-7; 7 nucleotides line up with TRBD1. V lost 5 bases, J lost 9 bases, and 10 bases stayed unmatched. CDR3 length: 13 residues. CDR1 and CDR2 from the germline V gene are SGHTA and FQGNSA. The CDR3 DNA reads TGTGCCAGCAGCCGACCGGGACAGTCAACGCAGTACTTC. Translated, it gives CASSRPGQSTQYF. The full variable domain, in which reference TRBV7-2 and TRBJ2-7 provide the parts outside the CDR3, is GAGVSQSPSNKVTEKGKDVELRCDPISGHTALYWYRQSLGQGLEFLIYFQGNSAPDKSGLPSDRFSAERTGGSVSTLTIQRTQQEDSAVYLCASSRPGQSTQYFGPGTRLTVT.

The chain is built from TRBV6-2 or TRBV6-3 and TRBJ2-4, with D perhaps being TRBD1 or TRBD2 (5 bases each). Germline V gene lookup returns CDR1 MNHEY and CDR2 SVGEGT. Trimming removed 0 bases from V and 0 bases from J, with 12 bases in between. The CDR3 is 17 residues long. The CDR3 reads CASSYSAGALAKNIQYF. DNA for the CDR3: TGTGCCAGCAGTTACTCGGCCGGGGCCTTAGCCAAAAACATTCAGTACTTC.